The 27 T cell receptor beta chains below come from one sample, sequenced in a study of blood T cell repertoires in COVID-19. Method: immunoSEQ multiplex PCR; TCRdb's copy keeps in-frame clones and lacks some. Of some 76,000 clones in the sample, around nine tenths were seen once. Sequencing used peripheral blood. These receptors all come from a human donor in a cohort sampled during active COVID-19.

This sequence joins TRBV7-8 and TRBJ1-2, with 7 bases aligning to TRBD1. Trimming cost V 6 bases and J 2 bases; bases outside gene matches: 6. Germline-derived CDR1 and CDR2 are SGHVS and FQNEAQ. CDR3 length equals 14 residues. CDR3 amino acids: CASSSDRANYGYTF. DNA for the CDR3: TGTGCCAGCAGTTCCGACAGGGCCAACTATGGCTACACCTTC.

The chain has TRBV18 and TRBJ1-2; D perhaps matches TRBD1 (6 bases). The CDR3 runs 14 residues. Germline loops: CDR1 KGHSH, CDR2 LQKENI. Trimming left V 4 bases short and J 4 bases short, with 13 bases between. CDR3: CASSRQGQLYGYTF. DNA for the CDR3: TGTGCCAGCTCACGCCAAGGACAGCTCTATGGCTACACCTTC.

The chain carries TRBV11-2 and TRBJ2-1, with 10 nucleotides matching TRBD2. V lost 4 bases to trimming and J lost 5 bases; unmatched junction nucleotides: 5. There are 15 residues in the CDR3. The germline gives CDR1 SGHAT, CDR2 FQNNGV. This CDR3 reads CASSSTSGANNEQFF. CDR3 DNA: TGTGCCAGCAGCTCTACTAGCGGGGCAAACAATGAGCAGTTCTTC.

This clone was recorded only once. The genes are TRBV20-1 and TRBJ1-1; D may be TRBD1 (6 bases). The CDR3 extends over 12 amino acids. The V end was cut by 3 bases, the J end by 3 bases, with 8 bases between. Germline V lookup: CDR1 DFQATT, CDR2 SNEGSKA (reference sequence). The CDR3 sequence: CSASNRDTEAFF. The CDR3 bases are TGCAGTGCTAGTAACAGGGACACTGAAGCTTTCTTT.

The CDR3, as DNA: TGTGCCAGCAGGCCAATCGGACTAGCGGGGGGCACAGATACGCAGTATTTT. This codes for CASRPIGLAGGTDTQYF. The chain couples TRBV3-1 (or the pseudogene TRBV3-2) to TRBJ2-3; 13 bases are a match to TRBD2. The ends lost 6 bases at V and 1 base at J; junction bases unmatched: 7. Germline V gene data show CDR1 as LGHDT and CDR2 as YNNKEL (reference sequence). This CDR3 has 17 amino acids.

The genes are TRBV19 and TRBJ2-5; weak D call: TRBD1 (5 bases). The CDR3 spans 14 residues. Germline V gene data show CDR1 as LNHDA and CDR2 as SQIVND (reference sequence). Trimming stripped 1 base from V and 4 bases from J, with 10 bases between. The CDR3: CASSIGKGRETQYF. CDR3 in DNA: TGTGCCAGTAGTATAGGGAAGGGGCGAGAGACCCAGTACTTC.

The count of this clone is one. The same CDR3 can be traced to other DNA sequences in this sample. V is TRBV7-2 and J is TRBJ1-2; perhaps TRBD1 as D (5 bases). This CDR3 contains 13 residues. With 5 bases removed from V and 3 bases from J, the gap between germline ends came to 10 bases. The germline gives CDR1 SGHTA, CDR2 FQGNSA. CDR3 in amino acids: CASSPGQDYGYTF. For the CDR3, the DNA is TGTGCCAGCAGCCCCGGACAAGACTATGGCTACACCTTC.

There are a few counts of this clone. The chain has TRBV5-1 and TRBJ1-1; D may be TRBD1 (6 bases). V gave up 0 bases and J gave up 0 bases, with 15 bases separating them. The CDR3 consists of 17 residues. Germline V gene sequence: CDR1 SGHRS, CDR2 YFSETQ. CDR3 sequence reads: CASSLERAGALNTEAFF. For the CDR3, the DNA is TGCGCCAGCAGCTTGGAGAGGGCAGGGGCCTTGAACACTGAAGCTTTCTTT.

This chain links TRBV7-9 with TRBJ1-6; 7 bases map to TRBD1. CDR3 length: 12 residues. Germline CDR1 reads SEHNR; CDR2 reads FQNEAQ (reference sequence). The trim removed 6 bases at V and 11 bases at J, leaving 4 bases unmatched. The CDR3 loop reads CASSPGQTPLHF. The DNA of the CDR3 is TGTGCCAGCAGTCCGGGACAGACACCCCTCCACTTT.

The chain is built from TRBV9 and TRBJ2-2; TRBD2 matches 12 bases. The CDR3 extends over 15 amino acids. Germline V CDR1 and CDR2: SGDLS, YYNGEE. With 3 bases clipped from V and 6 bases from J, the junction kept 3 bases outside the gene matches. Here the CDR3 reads CASSGSSGGAGELFF. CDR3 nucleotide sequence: TGTGCCAGCAGCGGCTCTAGCGGGGGGGCCGGGGAGCTGTTTTTT.

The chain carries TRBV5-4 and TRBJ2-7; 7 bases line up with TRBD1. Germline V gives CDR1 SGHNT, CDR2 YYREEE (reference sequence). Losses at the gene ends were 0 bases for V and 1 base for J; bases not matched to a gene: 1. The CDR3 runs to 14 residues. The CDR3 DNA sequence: TGTGCCAGCAGCTTGGAGGGACAGTCCTACGAGCAGTACTTC. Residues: CASSLEGQSYEQYF.

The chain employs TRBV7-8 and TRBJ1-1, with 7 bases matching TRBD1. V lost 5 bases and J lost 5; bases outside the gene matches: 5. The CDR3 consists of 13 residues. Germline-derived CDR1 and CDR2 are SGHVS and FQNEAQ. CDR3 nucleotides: TGTGCCAGCAGCCGACAGGGAGGGACTGAAGCTTTCTTT. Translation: CASSRQGGTEAFF.

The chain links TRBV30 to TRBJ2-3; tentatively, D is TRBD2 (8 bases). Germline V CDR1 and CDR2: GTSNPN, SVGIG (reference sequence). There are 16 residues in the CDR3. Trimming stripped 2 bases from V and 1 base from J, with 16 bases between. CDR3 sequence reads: CAWSKPGGTGTDTQYF. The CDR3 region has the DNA TGTGCCTGGAGTAAACCGGGGGGGACAGGCACAGATACGCAGTATTTT.

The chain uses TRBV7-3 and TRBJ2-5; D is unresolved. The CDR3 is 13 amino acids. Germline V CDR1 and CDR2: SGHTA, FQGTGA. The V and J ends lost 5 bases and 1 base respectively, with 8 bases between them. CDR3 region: CASSQVGQETQYF. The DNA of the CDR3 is TGTGCCAGCAGCCAGGTTGGCCAAGAGACCCAGTACTTC.

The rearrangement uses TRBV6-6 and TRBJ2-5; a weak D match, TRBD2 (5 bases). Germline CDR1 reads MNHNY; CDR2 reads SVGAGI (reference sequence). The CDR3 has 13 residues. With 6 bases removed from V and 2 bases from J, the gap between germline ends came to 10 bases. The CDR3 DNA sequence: TGTGCCAGCAGCTTCCGGGATCAAGAGACCCAGTACTTC. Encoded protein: CASSFRDQETQYF.

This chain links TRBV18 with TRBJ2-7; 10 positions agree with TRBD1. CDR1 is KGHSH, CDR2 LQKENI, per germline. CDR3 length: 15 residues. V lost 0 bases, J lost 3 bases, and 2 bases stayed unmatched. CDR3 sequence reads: CASSPPGQGFYEQYF. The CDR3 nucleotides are TGTGCCAGCTCACCACCGGGACAGGGGTTCTACGAGCAGTACTTC.

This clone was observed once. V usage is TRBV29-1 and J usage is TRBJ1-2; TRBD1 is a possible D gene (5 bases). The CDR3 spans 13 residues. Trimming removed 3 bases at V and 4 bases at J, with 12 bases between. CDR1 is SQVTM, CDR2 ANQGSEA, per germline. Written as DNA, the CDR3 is TGCAGCGTTGACCGGGGGTTTGTCTATGGCTACACCTTC. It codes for CSVDRGFVYGYTF.

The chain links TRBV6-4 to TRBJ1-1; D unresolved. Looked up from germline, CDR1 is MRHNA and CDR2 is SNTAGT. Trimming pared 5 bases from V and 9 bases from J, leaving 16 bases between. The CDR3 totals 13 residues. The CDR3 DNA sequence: TGTGCCAGCAGTCGCGACGGAGAGGAAAAAGCTTTCTTT. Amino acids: CASSRDGEEKAFF.

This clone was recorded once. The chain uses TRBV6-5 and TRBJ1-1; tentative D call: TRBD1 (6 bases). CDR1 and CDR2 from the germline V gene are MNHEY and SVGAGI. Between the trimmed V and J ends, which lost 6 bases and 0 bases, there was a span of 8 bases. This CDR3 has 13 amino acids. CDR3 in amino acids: CASRRQVNTEAFF. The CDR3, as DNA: TGTGCCAGCAGAAGACAGGTGAACACTGAAGCTTTCTTT.

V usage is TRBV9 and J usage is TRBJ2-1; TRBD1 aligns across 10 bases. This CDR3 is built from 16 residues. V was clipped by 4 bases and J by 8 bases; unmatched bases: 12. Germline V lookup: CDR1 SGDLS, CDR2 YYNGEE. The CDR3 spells CASSSTGTGENDEQFF. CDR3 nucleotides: TGTGCCAGCAGCTCGACCGGGACAGGGGAAAACGATGAGCAGTTCTTC.

For the CDR3, the DNA is TGCGCCAGCAGTGACTGGGCAGGGTCCTACGAGCAGTACTTC. This translates into CASSDWAGSYEQYF. The chain combines TRBV10-2 with TRBJ2-7; TRBD1 is a possible D gene (5 bases). Trimming took off 3 bases at V and 1 base at J, with 10 bases between the two ends. The CDR3 loop spans 14 amino acids. Germline V gene data show CDR1 as WSHSY and CDR2 as SAAADI.

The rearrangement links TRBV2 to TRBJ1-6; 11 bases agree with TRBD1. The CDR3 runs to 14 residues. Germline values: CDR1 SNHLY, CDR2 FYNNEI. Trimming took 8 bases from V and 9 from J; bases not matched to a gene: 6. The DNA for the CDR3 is TGTGCCAGCGGAGGGACAGGGGGGAGTTCACCCCTCCACTTT. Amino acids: CASGGTGGSSPLHF.

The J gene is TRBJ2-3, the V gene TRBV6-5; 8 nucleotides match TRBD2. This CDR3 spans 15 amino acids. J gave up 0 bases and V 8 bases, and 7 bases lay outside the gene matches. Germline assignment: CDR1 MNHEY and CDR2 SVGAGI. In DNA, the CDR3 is TGTGCCAGCGGGCTGACTAGCGAGAGCACAGATACGCAGTATTTT. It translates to CASGLTSESTDTQYF.

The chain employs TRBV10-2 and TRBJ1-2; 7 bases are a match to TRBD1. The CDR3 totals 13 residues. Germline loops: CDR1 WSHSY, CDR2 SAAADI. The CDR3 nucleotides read TGCGCTATAGCAAGTCGACAGGGCTATGGCTACACCTTC. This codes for CAIASRQGYGYTF.

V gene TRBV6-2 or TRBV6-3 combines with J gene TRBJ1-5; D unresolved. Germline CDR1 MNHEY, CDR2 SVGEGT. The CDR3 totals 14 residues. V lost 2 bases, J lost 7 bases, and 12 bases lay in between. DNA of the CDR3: TGTGCCAGCAGTTACGTTGACTTGGAACAGCCCCAGCATTTT. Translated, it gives CASSYVDLEQPQHF.

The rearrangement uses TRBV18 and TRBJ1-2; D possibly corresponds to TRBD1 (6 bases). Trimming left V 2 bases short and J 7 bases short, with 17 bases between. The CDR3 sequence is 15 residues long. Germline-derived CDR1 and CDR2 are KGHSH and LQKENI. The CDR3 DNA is TGTGCCAGCTCACCAACAGGGTCTGACGGGTTTGGCTACACCTTC. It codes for CASSPTGSDGFGYTF.

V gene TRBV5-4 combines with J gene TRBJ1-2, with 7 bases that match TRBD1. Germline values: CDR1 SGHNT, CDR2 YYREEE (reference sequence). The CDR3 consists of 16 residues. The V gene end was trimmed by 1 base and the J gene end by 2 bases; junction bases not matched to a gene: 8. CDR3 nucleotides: TGTGCCAGCAGCTTGTCAGGGGGGAATAGGAACTATGGCTACACCTTC. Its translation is CASSLSGGNRNYGYTF. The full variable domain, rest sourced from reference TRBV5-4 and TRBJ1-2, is ETGVTQSPTHLIKTRGQQVTLRCSSQSGHNTVSWYQQALGQGPQFIFQYYREEENGRGNFPPRFSGLQFPNYSSELNVNALELDDSALYLCASSLSGGNRNYGYTFGSGTRLTVV.